This entry features one T cell receptor beta chain sequence. As yet, its antigen is unknown. The CDR3 is made up of 15 amino acids. The V gene's germline CDR1 is MDHEN and CDR2 SYDVKM. Trimming left V 4 bases short and J 0 bases short, with 7 bases between. This sample was included in a study of shared clonotypes between healthy human individuals. Study outcomes and limitations: Rarefaction analysis demonstrated incomplete sorted-subset sequencing notwithstanding large depth. Approximately 5.1% was the fraction of naive CD4 clonotypes found shared across a few donors.

Only Caucasian adults living in Nashville, Tennessee made up the donor group. The data were produced by immunoSEQ multiplex PCR, yet TCRdb's version contains in-frame clones alone and is incomplete. Of about 1 million clones in the sample, under 80% were seen once. The sequenced sample was memory CD4+ T cells sorted from blood. The subset here: CD45RA-negative fraction. This chain joins TRBV28 and TRBJ2-6; D is undetermined. The TCR originated in a man aged 18 to 29 in good health. CDR3 DNA: TGTGCCAGCAGTTCATTACTCTCTGGGGCCAACGTCCTGACTTTC. It translates to CASSSLLSGANVLTF.